This note documents a single T cell receptor beta chain sequence. There is no known antigen for this receptor. It has no much larger one-base neighbor in the sample; base qualities were not kept. These data belong to a study of immune evolution from preneoplasia to lung adenocarcinoma (dated by TCRdb to the early 2020s). The study in broad terms: HLA loss of heterozygosity was found in about 6.3% of AIS, 15% of MIA and about a third of ADC lesions, and in no AAH lesions. The study used immune gene expression, TCR sequencing and multiplex immunofluorescence to profile the immune contexture of lung adenocarcinoma precursors and invasive adenocarcinoma. Resected precursor lesions (AAH, AIS, MIA) and invasive adenocarcinomas were each compared against paired morphologically normal lung tissue. The sample size depended on which specimens were available, not on a prior power calculation. The immune data were combined with whole exome sequencing and methylation data from the same cohort of nodules. In total, the cohort included 50 to 65 patients with pulmonary nodules, all of whom underwent surgical resection. TCR sequencing data were obtained from 51 patients. The study reported that approximately 98 samples were used for TCR sequencing. POLYSOLVER was used to infer Class I HLA alleles from exome data, and LOHHLA was used to detect allele-specific HLA loss. Beyond this particular receptor, the publication reports: The highest T cell clonality was observed in KRAS-mutant nodules compared with EGFR-mutant or double wild-type lesions. Top T cell clone frequencies were highest in normal lung and appeared to decrease progressively from AAH through AIS, MIA and invasive adenocarcinoma. The findings were based on association rather than direct causation, and larger cohorts with long-term follow-up and longitudinal biopsies were deemed needed. Because all patients were from Japan and China, applicability to Western populations was uncertain. Clonality was highest in normal lung, while later-stage lesions appeared to show lower clonality but higher T cell density and diversity.

Between 2014 and 2017, the patients underwent resection in either Japan or China. The histologic diagnosis of each case was independently confirmed on H&E slides by two lung cancer pathologists. To enrich premalignant or tumor cells for nucleic acid extraction, macro-dissection was performed after pathologic assessment. The AllPrep DNA/RNA FFPE Kit was used to isolate DNA from FFPE tissue. The germline V and J ends show losses of 8 bases and 7 bases respectively, and no gene match explains 11 bases of the junction. The germline V gene (reference sequence) yields GTSNPN for CDR1 and SVGIG for CDR2. The CDR3 holds 13 amino acids from the cysteine to the phenylalanine. CDR3 DNA only is kept here, 39 bases in frame from base 1. Using the immunoSEQ hsTCRbeta Kit, TCR beta CDR3 regions were sequenced from DNA. The authors' analysis ran thus. TCR sequencing data were analysed with the ImmunoSEQ Analyzer. T cell clonality was defined as 1 minus Pielou's evenness, as computed on productive rearrangements. To measure T cell diversity, the inverse Simpson index was applied to productive templates. T cell density was defined as TCR beta template counts normalized to usable DNA, with usable DNA estimated by amplification and sequencing of housekeeping genes. TCR metrics were compared across histologic stages using two-sided Kruskal-Wallis tests. TCRdb carries this immuneACCESS record with in-frame sequences only. Its versions omit some clonotypes, under half of them owing to an unresolved V gene in the studies checked, with the rest unexplained. That table gives V, J and clone size, and the DNA gave D and trimming. In all, the sample holds just over 3,500 clones, and less than 80% of those were seen once. Of the sample, around 12% is held by the ten largest clones.

The specimen sequenced was FFPE lung adenocarcinoma in situ tissue. This sample's cell subset or site label indicates: preinvasive adenocarcinoma in situ (AIS). In this chain, TRBV30 is recombined with TRBJ1-1; 9 bases in between match TRBD1. The clonotype originates from a person aged 55-80 years with lung adenocarcinoma. The CDR3 corresponds to CAGLPDRGHEAFF. Read as DNA, the sequence is TGTGCCGGCCTTCCGGACAGGGGACATGAAGCTTTCTTT.